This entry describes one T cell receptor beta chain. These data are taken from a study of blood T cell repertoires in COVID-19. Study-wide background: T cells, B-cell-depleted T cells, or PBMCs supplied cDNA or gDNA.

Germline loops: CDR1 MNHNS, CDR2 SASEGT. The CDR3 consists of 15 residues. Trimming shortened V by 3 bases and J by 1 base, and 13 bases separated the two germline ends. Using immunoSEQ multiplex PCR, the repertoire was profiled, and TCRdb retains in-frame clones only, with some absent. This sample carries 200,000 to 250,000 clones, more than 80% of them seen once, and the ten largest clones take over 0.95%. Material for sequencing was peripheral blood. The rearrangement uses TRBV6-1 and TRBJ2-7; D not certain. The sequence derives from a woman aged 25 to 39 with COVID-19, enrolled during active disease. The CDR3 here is CASSDPRKRSYEQYF. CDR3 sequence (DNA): TGTGCCAGCAGTGACCCTAGAAAGCGATCCTACGAGCAGTACTTC.